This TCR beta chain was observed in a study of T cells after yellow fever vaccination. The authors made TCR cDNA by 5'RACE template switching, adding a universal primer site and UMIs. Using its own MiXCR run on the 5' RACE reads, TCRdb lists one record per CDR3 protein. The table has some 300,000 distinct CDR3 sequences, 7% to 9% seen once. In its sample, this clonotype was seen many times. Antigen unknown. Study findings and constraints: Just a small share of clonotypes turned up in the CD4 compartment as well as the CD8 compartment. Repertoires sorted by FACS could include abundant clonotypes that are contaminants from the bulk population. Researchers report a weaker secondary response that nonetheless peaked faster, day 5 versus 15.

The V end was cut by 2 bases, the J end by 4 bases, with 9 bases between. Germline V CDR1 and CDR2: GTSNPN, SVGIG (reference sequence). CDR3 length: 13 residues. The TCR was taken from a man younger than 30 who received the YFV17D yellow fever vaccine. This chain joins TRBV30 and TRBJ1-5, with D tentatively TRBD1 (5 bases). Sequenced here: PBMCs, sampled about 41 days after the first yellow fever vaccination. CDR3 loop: CAWSRAGNQPQHF. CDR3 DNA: TGTGCCTGGAGTCGGGCAGGGAATCAGCCCCAGCATTTT.